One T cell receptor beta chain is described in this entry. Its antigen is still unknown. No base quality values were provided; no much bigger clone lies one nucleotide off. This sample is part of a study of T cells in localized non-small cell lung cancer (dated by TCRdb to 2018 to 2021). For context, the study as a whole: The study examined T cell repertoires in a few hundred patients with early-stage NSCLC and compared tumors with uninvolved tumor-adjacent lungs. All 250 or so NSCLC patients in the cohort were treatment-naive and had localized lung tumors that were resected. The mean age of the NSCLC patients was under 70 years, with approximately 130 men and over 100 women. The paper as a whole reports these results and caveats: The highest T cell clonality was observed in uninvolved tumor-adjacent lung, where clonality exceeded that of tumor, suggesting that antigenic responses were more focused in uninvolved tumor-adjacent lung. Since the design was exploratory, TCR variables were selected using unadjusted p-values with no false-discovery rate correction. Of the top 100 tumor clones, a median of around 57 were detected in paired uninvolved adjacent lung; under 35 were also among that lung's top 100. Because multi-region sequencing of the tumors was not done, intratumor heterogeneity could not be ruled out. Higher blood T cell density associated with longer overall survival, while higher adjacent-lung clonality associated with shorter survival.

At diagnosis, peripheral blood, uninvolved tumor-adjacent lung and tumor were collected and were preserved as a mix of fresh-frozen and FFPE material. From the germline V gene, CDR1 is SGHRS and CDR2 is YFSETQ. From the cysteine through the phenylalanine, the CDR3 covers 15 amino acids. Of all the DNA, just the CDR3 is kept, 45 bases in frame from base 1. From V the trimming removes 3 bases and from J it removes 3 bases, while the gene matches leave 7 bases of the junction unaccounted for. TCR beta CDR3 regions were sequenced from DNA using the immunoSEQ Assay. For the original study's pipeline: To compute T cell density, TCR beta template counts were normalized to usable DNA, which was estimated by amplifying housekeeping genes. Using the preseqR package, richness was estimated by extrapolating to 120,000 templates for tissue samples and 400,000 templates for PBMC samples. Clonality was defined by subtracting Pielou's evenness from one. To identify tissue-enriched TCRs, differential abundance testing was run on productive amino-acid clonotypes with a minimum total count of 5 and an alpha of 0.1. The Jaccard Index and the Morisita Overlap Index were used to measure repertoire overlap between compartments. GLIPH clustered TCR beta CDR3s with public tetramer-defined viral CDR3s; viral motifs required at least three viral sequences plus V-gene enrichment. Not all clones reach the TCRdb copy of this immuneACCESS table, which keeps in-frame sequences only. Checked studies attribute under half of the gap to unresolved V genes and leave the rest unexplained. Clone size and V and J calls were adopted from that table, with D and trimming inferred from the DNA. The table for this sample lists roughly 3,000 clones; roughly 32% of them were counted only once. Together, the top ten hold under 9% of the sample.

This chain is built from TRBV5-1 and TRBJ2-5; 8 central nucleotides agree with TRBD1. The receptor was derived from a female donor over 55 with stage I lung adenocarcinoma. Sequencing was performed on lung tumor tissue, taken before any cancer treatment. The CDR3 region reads CASSSPTGAEETQYF. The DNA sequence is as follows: TGCGCCAGCAGCTCCCCGACAGGGGCCGAAGAGACCCAGTACTTC.